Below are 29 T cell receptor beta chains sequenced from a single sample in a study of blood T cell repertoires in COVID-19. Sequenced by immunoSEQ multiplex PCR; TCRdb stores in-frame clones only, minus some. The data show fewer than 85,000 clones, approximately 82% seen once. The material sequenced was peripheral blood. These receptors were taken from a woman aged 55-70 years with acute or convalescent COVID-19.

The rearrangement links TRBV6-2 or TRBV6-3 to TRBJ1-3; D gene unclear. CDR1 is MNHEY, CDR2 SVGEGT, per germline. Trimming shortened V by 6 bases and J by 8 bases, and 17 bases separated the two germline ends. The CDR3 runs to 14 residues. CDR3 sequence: CASSNPVGRDTIYF. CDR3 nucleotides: TGTGCCAGCAGCAACCCGGTCGGTCGGGACACCATATATTTT.

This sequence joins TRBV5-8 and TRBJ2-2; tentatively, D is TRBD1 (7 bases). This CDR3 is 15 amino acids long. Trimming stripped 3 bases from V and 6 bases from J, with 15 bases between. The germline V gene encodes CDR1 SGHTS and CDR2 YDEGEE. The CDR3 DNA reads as TGTGCCAGCAGCTGGACAGACAGGGAGGCCGGGGAGCTGTTTTTT. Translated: CASSWTDREAGELFF.

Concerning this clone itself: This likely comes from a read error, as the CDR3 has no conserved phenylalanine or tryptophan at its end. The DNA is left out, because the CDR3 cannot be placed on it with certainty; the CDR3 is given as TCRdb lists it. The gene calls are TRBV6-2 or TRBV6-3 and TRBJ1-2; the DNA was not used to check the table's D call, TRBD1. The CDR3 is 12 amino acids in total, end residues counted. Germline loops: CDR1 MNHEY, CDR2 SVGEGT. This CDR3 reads CASSYSRGRVTL.

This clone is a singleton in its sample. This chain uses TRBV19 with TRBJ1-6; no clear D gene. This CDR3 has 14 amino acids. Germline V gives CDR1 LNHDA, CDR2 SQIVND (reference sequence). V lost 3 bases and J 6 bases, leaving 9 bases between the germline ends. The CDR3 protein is CASSIDSLNSPLHF. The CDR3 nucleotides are TGTGCCAGTAGTATCGATAGCCTTAATTCACCCCTCCACTTT.

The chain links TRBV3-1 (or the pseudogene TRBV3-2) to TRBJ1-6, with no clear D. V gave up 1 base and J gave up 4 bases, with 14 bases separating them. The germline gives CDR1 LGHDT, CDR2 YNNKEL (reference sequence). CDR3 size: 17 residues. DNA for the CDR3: TGTGCCAGCAGCCAAGTAGCGTCCCGGGCTTATAATTCACCCCTCCACTTT. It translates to CASSQVASRAYNSPLHF.

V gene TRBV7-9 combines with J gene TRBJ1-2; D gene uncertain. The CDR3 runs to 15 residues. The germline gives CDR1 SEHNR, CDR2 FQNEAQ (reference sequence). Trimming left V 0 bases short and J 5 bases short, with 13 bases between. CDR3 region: CASSLAPGSKYGYTF. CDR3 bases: TGTGCCAGCAGCTTAGCTCCAGGATCGAAGTATGGCTACACCTTC. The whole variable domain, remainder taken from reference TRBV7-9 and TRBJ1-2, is DTGVSQNPRHKITKRGQNVTFRCDPISEHNRLYWYRQTLGQGPEFLTYFQNEAQLEKSRLLSDRFSAERPKGSFSTLEIQRTEQGDSAMYLCASSLAPGSKYGYTFGSGTRLTVV.

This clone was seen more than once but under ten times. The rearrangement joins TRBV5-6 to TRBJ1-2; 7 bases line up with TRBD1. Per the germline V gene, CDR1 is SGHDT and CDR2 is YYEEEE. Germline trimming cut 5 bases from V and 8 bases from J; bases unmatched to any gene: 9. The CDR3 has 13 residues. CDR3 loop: CASSNKQGRGYTF. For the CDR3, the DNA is TGTGCCAGCAGTAATAAACAGGGGCGAGGCTACACCTTC.

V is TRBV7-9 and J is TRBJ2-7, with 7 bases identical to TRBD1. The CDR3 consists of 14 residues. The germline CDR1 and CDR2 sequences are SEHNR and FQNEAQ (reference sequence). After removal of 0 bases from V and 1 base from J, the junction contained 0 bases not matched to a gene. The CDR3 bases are TGTGCCAGCAGCTTAGCGGGACAGTCCTACGAGCAGTACTTC. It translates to CASSLAGQSYEQYF.

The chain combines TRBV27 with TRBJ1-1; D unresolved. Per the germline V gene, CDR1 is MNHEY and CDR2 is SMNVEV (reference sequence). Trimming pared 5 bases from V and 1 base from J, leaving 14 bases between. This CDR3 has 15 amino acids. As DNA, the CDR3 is TGTGCCAGCAGTCTACCGGGAGCCAGGAACACTGAAGCTTTCTTT. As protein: CASSLPGARNTEAFF.

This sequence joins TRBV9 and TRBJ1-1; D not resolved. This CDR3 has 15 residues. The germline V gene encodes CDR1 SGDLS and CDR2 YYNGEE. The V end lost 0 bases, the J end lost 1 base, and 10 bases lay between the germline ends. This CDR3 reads CASSVGQLRNTEAFF. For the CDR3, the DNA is TGTGCCAGCAGCGTAGGGCAGTTAAGGAACACTGAAGCTTTCTTT.

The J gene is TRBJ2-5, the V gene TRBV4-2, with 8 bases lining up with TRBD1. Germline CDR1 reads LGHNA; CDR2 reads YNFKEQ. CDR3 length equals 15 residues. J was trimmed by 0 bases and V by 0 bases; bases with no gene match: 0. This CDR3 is CASSQEGQDQETQYF. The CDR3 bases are TGTGCCAGCAGCCAAGAGGGACAGGACCAAGAGACCCAGTACTTC.

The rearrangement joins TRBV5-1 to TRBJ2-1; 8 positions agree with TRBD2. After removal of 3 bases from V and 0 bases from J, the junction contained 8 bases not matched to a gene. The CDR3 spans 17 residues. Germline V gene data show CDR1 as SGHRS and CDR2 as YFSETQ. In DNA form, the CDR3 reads TGCGCCAGCAGCTCCGGGGGGGATGTGAGCTCCTACAATGAGCAGTTCTTC. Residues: CASSSGGDVSSYNEQFF.

The CDR3 here is CASSSRTGGGYGYTF. DNA for the CDR3: TGTGCCAGCAGCTCGAGGACGGGAGGTGGCTATGGCTACACCTTC. This sequence joins TRBV11-3 and TRBJ1-2; D uncertain. The CDR3 contains 15 residues. Trimming took 4 bases from V and 4 from J, leaving 16 bases between them. The germline CDR1 and CDR2 sequences are SGHNT and YENEEA.

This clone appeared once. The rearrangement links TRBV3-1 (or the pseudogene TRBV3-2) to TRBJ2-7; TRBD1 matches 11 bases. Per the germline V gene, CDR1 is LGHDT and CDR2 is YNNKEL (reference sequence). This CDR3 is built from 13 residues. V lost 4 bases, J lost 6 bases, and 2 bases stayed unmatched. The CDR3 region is CASSRDRGGEQYF. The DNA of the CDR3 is TGTGCCAGCAGCCGGGACAGGGGGGGCGAGCAGTACTTC.

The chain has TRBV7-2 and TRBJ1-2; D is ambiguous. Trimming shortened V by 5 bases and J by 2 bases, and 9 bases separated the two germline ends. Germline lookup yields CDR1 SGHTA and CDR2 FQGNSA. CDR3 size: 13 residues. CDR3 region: CASSLGKNYGYTF. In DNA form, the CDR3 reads TGTGCCAGCAGCCTCGGTAAAAACTATGGCTACACCTTC. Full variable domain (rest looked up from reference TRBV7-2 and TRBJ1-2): GAGVSQSPSNKVTEKGKDVELRCDPISGHTALYWYRQSLGQGLEFLIYFQGNSAPDKSGLPSDRFSAERTGGSVSTLTIQRTQQEDSAVYLCASSLGKNYGYTFGSGTRLTVV.

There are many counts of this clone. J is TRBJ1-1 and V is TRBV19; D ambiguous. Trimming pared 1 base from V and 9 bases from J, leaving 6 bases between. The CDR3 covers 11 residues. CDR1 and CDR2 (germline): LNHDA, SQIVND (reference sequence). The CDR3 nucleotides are TGTGCCAGTAGTATAGGGCAGAAAGCTTTCTTT. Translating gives CASSIGQKAFF.

DNA for the CDR3: TGCGCCAGCAGCTTGGCAGGGATGAACACTGAAGCTTTCTTT. It codes for CASSLAGMNTEAFF. V usage is TRBV5-1 and J usage is TRBJ1-1; D might be TRBD1 (5 bases). This CDR3 is built from 14 residues. V lost 0 bases and J 0 bases, leaving 6 bases between the germline ends. The germline CDR1 and CDR2 sequences are SGHRS and YFSETQ.

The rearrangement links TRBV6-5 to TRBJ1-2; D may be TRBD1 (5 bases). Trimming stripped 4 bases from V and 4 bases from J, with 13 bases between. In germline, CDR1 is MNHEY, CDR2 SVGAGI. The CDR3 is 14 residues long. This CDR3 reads CASSSAGVVYGYTF. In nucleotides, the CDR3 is TGTGCCAGCAGTTCCGCGGGGGTTGTCTATGGCTACACCTTC.

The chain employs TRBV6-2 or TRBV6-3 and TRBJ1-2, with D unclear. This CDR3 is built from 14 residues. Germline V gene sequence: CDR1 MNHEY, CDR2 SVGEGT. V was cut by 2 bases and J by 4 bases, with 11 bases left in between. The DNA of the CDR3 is TGTGCCAGCAGTTACCAACTGGGGAGCTATGGCTACACCTTC. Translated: CASSYQLGSYGYTF.

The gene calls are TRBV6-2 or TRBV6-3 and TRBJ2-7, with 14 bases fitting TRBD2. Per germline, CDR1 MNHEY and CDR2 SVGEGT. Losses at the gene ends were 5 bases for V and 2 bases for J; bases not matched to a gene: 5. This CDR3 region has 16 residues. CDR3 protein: CASSHRTSGGTYEQYF. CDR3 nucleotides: TGTGCCAGCAGTCACCGGACTAGCGGGGGGACCTACGAGCAGTACTTC.

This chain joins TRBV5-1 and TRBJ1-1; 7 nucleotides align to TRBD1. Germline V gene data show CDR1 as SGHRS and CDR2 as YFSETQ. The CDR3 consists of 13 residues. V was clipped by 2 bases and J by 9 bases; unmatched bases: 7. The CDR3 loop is CASSFGGGPQAFF. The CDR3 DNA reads TGCGCCAGCAGCTTCGGAGGGGGCCCACAAGCTTTCTTT.

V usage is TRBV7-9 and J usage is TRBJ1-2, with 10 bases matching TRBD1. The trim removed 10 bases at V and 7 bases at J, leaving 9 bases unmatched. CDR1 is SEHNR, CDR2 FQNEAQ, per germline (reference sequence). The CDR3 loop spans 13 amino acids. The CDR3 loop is CATRGTGVVGYTF. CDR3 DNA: TGTGCCACCAGGGGGACAGGGGTGGTTGGCTACACCTTC.

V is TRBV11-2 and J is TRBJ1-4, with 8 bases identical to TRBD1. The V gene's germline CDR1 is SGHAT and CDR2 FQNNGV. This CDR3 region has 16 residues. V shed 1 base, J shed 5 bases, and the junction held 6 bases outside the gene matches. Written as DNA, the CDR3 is TGTGCCAGCAGCTTAGCGGGGGGACAGGTGAATGAAAAACTGTTTTTT. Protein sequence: CASSLAGGQVNEKLFF.

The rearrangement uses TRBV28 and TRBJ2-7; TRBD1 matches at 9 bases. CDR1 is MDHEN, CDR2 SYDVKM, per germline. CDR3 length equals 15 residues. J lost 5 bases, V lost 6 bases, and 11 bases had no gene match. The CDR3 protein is CASRQTGGGGDEQYF. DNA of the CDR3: TGTGCCAGCAGGCAAACAGGGGGCGGTGGCGACGAGCAGTACTTC.

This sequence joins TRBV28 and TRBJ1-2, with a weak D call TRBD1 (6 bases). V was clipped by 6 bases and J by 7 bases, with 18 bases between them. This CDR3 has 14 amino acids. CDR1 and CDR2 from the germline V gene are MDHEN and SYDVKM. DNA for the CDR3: TGTGCCAGCAGCCCTCGGCGGGGGCTGTCTGGCTACACCTTC. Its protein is CASSPRRGLSGYTF.

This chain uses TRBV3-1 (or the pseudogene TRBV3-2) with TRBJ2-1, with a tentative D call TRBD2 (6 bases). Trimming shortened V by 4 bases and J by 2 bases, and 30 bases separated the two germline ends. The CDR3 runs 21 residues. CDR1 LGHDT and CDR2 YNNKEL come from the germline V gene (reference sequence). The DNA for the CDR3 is TGTGCCAGCAGCCCCCGGCCGGGACGGCTAATCGGGAGCGGAGCCTACAATGAGCAGTTCTTC. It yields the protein CASSPRPGRLIGSGAYNEQFF.

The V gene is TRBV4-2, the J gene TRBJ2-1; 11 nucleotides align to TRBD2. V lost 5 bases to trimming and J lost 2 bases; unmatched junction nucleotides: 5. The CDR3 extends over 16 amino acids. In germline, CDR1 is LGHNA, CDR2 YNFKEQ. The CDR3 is CASSKPTSGAYNEQFF. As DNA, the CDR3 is TGTGCCAGCAGCAAACCGACTAGCGGGGCCTACAATGAGCAGTTCTTC.

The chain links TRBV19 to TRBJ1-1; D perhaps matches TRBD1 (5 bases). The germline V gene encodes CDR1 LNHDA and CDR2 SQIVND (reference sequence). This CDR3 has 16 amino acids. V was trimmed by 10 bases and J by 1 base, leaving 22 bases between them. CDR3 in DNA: TGTGCCACTCTGGGGGGATGGAGGGAGCGGAACACTGAAGCTTTCTTT. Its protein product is CATLGGWRERNTEAFF.

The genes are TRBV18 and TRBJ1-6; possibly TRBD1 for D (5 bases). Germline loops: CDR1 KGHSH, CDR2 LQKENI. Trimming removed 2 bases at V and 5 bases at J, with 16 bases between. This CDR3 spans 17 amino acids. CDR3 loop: CASSPLVARANNSPLHF. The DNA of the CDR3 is TGTGCCAGCTCACCATTAGTCGCCAGGGCTAATAATTCACCCCTCCACTTT.